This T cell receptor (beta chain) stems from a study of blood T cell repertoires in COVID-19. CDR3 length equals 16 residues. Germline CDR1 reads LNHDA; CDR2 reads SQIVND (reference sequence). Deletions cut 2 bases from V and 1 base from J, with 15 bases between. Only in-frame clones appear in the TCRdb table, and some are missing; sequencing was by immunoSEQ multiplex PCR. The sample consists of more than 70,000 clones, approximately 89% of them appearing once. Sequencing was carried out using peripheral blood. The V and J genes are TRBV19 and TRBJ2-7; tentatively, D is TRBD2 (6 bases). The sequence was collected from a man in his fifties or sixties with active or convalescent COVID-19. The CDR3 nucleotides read TGTGCCAGTAGTATAAGAGGAGGCGGGGCTTCCTACGAGCAGTACTTC. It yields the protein CASSIRGGGASYEQYF.